This T cell receptor beta chain was found in a study of response to subunit inactivated influenza vaccine. The CDR3 sequence is 16 residues long. The ends were cut back, 0 bases at V and 0 bases at J, with 10 bases in the middle. Germline CDR1 SGHTA, CDR2 FQGNSA. A single record per CDR3 protein comes from TCRdb applying MiXCR to the RT-PCR reads. This sample has roughly 170,000 distinct CDR3 sequences, with around a tenth found just once. The V and J genes are TRBV7-2 and TRBJ2-3; D is perhaps TRBD2 (6 bases). The origin of this receptor is a man in his forties or fifties who received an inactivated influenza vaccine. Sample: non-naive T cells sorted from PBMCs, taken on the day of vaccination. The CDR3, as DNA: TGTGCCAGCAGCTTAGCGGGACTCCTTAGCACAGATACGCAGTATTTT. Translation gives CASSLAGLLSTDTQYF.